These T cell receptor beta chains were read from a single sample in a study of cytomegalovirus exposure and HLA in healthy donors. This table comes from immunoSEQ multiplex PCR, and its TCRdb copy is limited to in-frame clones, with some not included. The table records 150,000 to 160,000 clones, more than 75% of them present only once. The material sequenced was PBMCs. These TCRs come from a man aged 30 to 39 in good health and CMV-seropositive. Each CDR3 is given without its conserved first and last residue.

v_call	j_call	cdr3_aa
TRBV19	TRBJ1-5	ASSTQTGAGQPQH
TRBV19	TRBJ2-5	ASEDGGAKETQY
TRBV27	TRBJ2-7	ASSFRDRAYEQY
TRBV5-4	TRBJ2-5	ASTGGTSGAGGETQY
TRBV6-1	TRBJ2-7	ASILTGGLGEQY
TRBV29-1	TRBJ2-1	SVRRTSGGANEQF
TRBV18	TRBJ1-1	ASSPGEGRGLVDTEAF
TRBV18	TRBJ2-5	ASSPPSGGRPQETQY
TRBV12-5	TRBJ2-3	ASGPGGDTQY
TRBV4-2	TRBJ2-7	ASSQASSGGAYEQY
TRBV19	TRBJ1-1	ASSSQGSGFTEAF
TRBV7-2	TRBJ2-5	ASSLGTSETQY
TRBV11-2	TRBJ1-1	ASSFSPQGRGTEAF
TRBV6-5	TRBJ2-7	ASSSGLAVNYEQY
TRBV7-2	TRBJ1-5	ASSLSIDQPQH
TRBV5-4	TRBJ2-7	ASSLGLIYEQY
TRBV28	TRBJ2-7	ASSLIAGAYEQY
TRBV28	TRBJ2-3	ASRPVGRVSTDTQY
TRBV9	TRBJ2-3	ASSVGLADTDTQY
TRBV13	TRBJ2-7	ASSFGSGSSYEQY
TRBV7-9	TRBJ1-1	ASSQGGLNTEAF
TRBV9	TRBJ1-2	ASSPSFGLLSYGYT
TRBV30	TRBJ1-2	AWSALGKENYGYT
TRBV11-2	TRBJ1-1	ASSPGPSREAF
TRBV27	TRBJ1-3	ASSNLRGFTIY
TRBV11-3	TRBJ2-1	ASSLRTSGYNEQF
TRBV7-3	TRBJ2-1	ASSLSVGQGHNEQF
TRBV19	TRBJ2-5	ASSGTSRETQY
TRBV19	TRBJ2-2	ASSIRGSRPNTGELF
TRBV30	TRBJ1-5	AVGDRGLRGNNQPQH
TRBV4-1	TRBJ2-3	ASSQEGRGRTDTQY
TRBV27	TRBJ2-2	ASSLDGLALNTGELF
TRBV15	TRBJ1-1	ATSRDDRGEAF
TRBV7-9	TRBJ2-1	ASSLRIPGDEQF
TRBV28	TRBJ2-4	ASSSTKAAKNIQY
TRBV28	TRBJ1-5	ASSPFMQPQH
TRBV9	TRBJ1-1	ASSVVQGSTEAF
TRBV18	TRBJ2-1	ASSPGTSGIGDNEQF
TRBV5-6	TRBJ2-1	ASSFSLAGGRRSYNEQF
TRBV6-6	TRBJ2-1	ASVSGSSEQF
TRBV4-3	TRBJ1-1	ASSRTKGHVNTEAF
TRBV19	TRBJ2-5	ASSVPGLEETQY
TRBV28	TRBJ1-3	ATHVGAGGNTIY
TRBV9	TRBJ2-1	ASSVGVAGGAYNEQF
TRBV7-2	TRBJ2-2	ASSLAGLVFRAGELF
TRBV30	TRBJ1-2	AWSRVRGTGYT
TRBV11-2	TRBJ2-6	ASSLEVRGRTSGANVLT
TRBV18	TRBJ1-2	ASSPDGQGIGYT
TRBV18	TRBJ1-1	ASSPKWDFSHTEAF
TRBV15	TRBJ1-1	ATSRDPYRPMNTEAF
TRBV27	TRBJ2-1	ASSPTSNEQF
TRBV7-3	TRBJ2-2	ASSLVTRGNTGELF
TRBV4-1	TRBJ2-7	ASSQDLGSQGSYEQY
TRBV11-3	TRBJ2-7	ASSLGGSSYEQY
TRBV6-5	TRBJ1-1	ASSPQTENTEAF
TRBV6-5	TRBJ2-7	ASSWGQGVPYEQY
TRBV18	TRBJ2-7	ASSLIGGAAYEQY
TRBV7-9	TRBJ2-6	ASSFPGQGGSGANVLT
TRBV30	TRBJ1-1	AWDRGLNTEAF
TRBV19	TRBJ2-1	ASSPRGASGNPTYNEQF